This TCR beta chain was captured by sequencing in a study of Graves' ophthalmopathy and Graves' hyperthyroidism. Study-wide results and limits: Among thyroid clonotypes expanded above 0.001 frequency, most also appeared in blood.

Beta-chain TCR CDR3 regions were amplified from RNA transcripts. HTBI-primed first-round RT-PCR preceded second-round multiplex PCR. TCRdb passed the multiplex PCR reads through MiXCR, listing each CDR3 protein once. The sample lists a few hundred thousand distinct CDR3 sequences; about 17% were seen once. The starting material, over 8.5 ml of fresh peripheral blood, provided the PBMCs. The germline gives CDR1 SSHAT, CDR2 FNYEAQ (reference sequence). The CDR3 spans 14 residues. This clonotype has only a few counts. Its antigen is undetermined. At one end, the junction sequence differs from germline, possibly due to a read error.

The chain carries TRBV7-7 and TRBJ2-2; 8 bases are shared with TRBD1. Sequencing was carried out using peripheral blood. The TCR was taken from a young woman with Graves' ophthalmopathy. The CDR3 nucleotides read TGTGCTAGCAGCCACCCCGGGACAGGCGTGGAGCTGTTTTTT. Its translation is CASSHPGTGVELFF.